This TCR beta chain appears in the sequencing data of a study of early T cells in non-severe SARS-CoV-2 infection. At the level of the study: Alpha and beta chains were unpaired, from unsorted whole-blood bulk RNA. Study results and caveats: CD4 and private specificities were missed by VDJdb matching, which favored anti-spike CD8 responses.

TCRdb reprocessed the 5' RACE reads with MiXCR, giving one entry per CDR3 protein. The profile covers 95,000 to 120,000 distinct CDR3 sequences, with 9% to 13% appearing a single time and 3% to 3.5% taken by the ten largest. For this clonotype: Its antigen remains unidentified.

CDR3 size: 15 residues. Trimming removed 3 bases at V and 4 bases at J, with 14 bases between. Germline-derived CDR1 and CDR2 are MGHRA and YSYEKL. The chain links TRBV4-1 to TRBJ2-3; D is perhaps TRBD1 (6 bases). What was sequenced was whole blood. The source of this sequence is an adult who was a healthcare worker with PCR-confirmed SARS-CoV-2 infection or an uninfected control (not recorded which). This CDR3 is CASSQGHGSADTQYF. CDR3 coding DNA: TGCGCCAGCAGCCAGGGACACGGATCAGCAGATACGCAGTATTTT.